This T cell receptor beta chain was recovered during a study of blood T cell repertoires in COVID-19. At the level of the study: COVID-19 samples from acute and convalescent phases originated in the United States, Italy and Spain.

Trimming shortened V by 4 bases and J by 5 bases, and 14 bases separated the two germline ends. There are 14 residues in the CDR3. CDR1 SGHDN and CDR2 FVKESK come from the germline V gene. Per the authors' pipeline: The authors estimated nucleated cell counts from reference gene primer amplification. Using immunoSEQ multiplex PCR, the repertoire was profiled, and TCRdb retains in-frame clones only, with some absent. The V and J calls and clone size were taken over from that table, and D and trimming were inferred from the DNA. Of hundreds of thousands of clones detected, 86% appear once; the ten largest clones hold roughly 1.4%.

The sequence was collected from a woman aged 25-40 years with active or convalescent COVID-19. The sequencing input was peripheral blood. The rearrangement links TRBV14 to TRBJ2-5; weak D call: TRBD2 (6 bases). The CDR3 is CASSPWREVETQYF. The CDR3 DNA reads TGTGCCAGCAGCCCTTGGAGGGAGGTGGAGACCCAGTACTTC.